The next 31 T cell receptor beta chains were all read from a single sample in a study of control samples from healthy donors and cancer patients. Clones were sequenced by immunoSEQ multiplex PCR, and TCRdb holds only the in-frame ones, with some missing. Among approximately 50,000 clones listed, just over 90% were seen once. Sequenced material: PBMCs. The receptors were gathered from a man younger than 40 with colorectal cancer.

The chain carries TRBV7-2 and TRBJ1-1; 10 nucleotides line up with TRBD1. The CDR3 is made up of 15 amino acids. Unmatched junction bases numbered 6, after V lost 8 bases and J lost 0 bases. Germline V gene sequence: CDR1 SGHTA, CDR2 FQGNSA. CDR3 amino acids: CASLDRGQVNTEAFF. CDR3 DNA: TGTGCCAGCCTTGACAGGGGGCAGGTGAACACTGAAGCTTTCTTT.

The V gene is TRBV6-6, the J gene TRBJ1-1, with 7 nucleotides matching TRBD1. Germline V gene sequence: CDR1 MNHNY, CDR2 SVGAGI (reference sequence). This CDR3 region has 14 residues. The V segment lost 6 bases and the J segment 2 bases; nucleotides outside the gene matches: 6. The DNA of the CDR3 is TGTGCCAGCAGCCCGGGACAGCGCAACACTGAAGCTTTCTTT. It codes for CASSPGQRNTEAFF.

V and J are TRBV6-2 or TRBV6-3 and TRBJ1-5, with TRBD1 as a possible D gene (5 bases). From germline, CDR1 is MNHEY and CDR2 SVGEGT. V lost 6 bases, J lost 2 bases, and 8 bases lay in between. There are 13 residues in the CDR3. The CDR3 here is CASSRGGNQPQHF. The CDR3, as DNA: TGTGCCAGCAGCCGGGGGGGCAATCAGCCCCAGCATTTT.

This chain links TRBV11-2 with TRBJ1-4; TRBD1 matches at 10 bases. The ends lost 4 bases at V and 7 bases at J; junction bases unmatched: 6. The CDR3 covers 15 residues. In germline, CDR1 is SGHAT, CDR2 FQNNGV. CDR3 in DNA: TGTGCCAGCAGCTCGGGGGACAGGGGAGGTGAAAAACTGTTTTTT. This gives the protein CASSSGDRGGEKLFF.

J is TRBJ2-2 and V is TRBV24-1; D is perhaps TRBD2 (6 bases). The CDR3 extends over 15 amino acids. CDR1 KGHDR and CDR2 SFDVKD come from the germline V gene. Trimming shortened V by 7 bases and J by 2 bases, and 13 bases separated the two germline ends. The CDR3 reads CATRGPSANTGELFF. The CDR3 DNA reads TGTGCCACCAGGGGTCCTAGCGCAAACACCGGGGAGCTGTTTTTT.

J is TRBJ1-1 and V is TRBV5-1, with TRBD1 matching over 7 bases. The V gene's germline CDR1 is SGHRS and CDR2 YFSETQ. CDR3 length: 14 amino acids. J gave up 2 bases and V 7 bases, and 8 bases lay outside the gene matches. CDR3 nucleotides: TGCGCCAGCCGTTATACAGGGGACAACACTGAAGCTTTCTTT. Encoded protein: CASRYTGDNTEAFF.

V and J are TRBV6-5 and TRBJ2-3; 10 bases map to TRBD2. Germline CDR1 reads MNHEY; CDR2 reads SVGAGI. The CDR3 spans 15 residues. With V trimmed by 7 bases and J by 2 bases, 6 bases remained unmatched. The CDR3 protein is CASIGLAVYTDTQYF. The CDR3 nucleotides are TGTGCCAGCATCGGACTAGCGGTCTACACAGATACGCAGTATTTT.

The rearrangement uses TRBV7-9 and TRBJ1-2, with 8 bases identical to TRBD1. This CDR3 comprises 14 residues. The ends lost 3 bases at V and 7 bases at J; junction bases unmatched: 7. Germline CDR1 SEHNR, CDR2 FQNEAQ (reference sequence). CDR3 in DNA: TGTGCCAGCAGCTTGAGCGACAGGGGAGGTGGCTACACCTTC. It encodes CASSLSDRGGGYTF.

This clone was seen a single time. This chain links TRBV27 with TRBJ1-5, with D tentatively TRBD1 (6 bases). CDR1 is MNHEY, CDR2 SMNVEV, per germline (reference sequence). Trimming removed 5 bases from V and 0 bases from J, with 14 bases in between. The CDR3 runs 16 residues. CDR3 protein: CASSPEGVISNQPQHF. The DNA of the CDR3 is TGTGCCAGCAGTCCAGAGGGGGTTATTAGCAATCAGCCCCAGCATTTT.

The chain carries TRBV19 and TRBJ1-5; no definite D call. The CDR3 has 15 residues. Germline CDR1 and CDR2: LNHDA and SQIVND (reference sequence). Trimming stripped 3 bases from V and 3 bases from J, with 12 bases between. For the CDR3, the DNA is TGTGCCAGTAGTATCGCAGGTTCCCACAATCAGCCCCAGCATTTT. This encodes CASSIAGSHNQPQHF. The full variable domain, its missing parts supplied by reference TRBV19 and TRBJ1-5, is DGGITQSPKYLFRKEGQNVTLSCEQNLNHDAMYWYRQDPGQGLRLIYYSQIVNDFQKGDIAEGYSVSREKKESFPLTVTSAQKNPTAFYLCASSIAGSHNQPQHFGDGTRLSIL.

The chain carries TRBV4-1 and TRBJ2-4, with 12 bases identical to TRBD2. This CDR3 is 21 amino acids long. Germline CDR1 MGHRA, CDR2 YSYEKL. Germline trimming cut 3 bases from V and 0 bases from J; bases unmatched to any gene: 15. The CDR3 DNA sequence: TGCGCCAGCAGCCAGGGGAGGCTAGCGGGGGGGCCGGCCTTAGCCAAAAACATTCAGTACTTC. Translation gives CASSQGRLAGGPALAKNIQYF.

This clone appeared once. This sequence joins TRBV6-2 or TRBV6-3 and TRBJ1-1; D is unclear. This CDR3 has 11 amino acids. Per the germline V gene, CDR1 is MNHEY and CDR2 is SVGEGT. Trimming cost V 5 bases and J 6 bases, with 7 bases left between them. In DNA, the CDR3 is TGTGCCAGCAGTCGATCCTCTGAAGCTTTCTTT. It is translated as CASSRSSEAFF.

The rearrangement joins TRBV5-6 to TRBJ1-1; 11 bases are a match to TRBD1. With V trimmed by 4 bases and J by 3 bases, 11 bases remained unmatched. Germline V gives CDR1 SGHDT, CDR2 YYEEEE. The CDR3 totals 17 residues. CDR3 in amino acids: CASSPDRGREKDTEAFF. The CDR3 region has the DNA TGTGCCAGCAGCCCGGACAGGGGGCGAGAGAAGGACACTGAAGCTTTCTTT.

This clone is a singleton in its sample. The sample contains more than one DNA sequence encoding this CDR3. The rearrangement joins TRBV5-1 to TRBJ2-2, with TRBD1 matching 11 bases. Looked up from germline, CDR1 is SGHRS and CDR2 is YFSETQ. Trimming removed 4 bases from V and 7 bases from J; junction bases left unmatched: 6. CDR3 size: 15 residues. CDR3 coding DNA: TGCGCCAGCAGCAGGACAGGGGGCGTAGTCGGGGAGCTGTTTTTT. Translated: CASSRTGGVVGELFF. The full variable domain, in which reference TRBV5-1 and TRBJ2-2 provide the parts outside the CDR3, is KAGVTQTPRYLIKTRGQQVTLSCSPISGHRSVSWYQQTPGQGLQFLFEYFSETQRNKGNFPGRFSGRQFSNSRSEMNVSTLELGDSALYLCASSRTGGVVGELFFGEGSRLTVL.

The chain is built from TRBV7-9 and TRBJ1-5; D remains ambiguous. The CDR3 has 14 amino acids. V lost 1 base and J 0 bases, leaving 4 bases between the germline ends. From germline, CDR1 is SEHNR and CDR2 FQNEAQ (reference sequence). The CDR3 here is CASSLGNSNQPQHF. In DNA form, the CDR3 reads TGTGCCAGCAGCTTAGGGAATAGCAATCAGCCCCAGCATTTT.

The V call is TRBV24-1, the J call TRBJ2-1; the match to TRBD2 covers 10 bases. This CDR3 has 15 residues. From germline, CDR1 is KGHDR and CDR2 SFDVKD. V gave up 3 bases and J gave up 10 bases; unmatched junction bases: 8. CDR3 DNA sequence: TGTGCCACCAGTGATACGGGACTAGCGACGGGAGAGCAGTTCTTC. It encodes CATSDTGLATGEQFF.

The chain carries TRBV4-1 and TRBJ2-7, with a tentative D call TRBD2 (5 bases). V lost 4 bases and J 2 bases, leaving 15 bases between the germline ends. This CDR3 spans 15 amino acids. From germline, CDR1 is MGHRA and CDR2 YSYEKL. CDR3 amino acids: CASSPGSSRPYEQYF. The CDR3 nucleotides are TGCGCCAGCAGCCCTGGGAGCAGTCGGCCCTACGAGCAGTACTTC.

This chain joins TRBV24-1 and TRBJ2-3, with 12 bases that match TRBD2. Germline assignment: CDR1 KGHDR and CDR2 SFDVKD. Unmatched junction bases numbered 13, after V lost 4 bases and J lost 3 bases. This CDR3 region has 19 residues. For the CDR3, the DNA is TGTGCCACCAGTGACCGGACTAGCGGGGAATCCGTATTAACAGATACGCAGTATTTT. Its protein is CATSDRTSGESVLTDTQYF.

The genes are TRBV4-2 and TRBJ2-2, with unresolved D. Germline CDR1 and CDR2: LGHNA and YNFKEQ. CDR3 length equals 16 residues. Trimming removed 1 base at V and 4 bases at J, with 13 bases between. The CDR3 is CASSQVMGPSTGELFF. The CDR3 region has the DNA TGTGCCAGCAGCCAAGTGATGGGCCCAAGCACCGGGGAGCTGTTTTTT.

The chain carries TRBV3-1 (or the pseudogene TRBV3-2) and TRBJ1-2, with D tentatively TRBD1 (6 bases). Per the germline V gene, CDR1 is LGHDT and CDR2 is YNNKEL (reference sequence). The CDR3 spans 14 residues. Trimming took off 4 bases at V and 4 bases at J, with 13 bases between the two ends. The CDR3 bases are TGTGCCAGCAGCCTTTTCGACAGGTCCTATGGCTACACCTTC. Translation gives CASSLFDRSYGYTF.

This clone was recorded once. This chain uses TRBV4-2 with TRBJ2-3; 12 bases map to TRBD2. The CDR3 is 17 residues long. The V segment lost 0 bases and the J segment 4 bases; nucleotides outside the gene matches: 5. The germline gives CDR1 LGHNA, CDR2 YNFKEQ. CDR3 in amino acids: CASSQEASGGAPDTQYF. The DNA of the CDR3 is TGTGCCAGCAGCCAAGAGGCTAGCGGGGGGGCCCCAGATACGCAGTATTTT.

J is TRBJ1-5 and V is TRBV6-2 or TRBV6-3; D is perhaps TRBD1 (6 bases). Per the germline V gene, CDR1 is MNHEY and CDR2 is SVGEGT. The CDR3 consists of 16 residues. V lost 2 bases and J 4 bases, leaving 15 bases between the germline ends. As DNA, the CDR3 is TGTGCCAGCAGTTACGTGGTAGGGACATCGAATCAGCCCCAGCATTTT. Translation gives CASSYVVGTSNQPQHF.

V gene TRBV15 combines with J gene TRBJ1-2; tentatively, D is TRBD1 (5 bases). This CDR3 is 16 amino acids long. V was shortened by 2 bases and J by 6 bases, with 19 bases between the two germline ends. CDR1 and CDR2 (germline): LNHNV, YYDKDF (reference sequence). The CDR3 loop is CATSRLSWGPGHGYTF. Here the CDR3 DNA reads TGTGCCACCAGCAGACTTTCCTGGGGACCCGGTCATGGCTACACCTTC.

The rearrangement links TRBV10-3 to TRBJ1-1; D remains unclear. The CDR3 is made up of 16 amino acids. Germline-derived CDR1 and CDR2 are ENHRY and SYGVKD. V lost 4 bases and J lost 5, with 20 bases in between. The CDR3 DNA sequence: TGTGCCATCAGTGGGCTGAACCTAAGGGATGATACTGAAGCTTTCTTT. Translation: CAISGLNLRDDTEAFF.

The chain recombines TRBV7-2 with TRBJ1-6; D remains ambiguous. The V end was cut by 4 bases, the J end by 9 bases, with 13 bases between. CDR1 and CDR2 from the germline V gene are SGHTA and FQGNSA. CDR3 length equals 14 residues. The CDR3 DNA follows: TGTGCCAGCAGCTCTTCAGCCTTGGGTTCACCCCTCCACTTT. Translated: CASSSSALGSPLHF.

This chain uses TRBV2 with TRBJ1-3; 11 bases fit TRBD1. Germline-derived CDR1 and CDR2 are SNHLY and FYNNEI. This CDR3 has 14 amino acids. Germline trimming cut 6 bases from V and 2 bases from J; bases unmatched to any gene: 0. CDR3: CASRGQGAGNTIYF. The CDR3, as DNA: TGTGCCAGCAGGGGACAGGGGGCTGGAAACACCATATATTTT.

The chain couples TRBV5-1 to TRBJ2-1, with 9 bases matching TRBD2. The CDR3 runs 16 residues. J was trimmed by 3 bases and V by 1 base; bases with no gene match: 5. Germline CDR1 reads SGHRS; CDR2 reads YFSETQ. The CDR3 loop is CASSLLAGAYYNEQFF. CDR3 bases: TGCGCCAGCAGCTTGTTAGCGGGGGCTTACTACAATGAGCAGTTCTTC.

The CDR3 is CASSIIAGQGFDEQFF. CDR3 nucleotides: TGTGCCAGTAGTATAATCGCGGGACAGGGATTCGATGAGCAGTTCTTC. The V and J genes are TRBV19 and TRBJ2-1, with 9 bases aligning to TRBD1. The CDR3 is 16 residues long. From germline, CDR1 is LNHDA and CDR2 SQIVND (reference sequence). The trim removed 2 bases at V and 8 bases at J, leaving 10 bases unmatched.

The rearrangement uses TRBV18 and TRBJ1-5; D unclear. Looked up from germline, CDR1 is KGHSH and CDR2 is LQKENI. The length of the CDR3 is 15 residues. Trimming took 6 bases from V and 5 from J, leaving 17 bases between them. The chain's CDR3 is CASSLGFGGDQPQHF. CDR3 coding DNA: TGTGCCAGCTCCCTCGGCTTTGGCGGGGATCAGCCCCAGCATTTT.

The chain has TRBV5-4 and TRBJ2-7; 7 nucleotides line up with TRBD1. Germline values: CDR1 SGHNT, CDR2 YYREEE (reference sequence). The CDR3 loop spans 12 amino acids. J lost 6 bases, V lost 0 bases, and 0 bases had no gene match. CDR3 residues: CASSLDRGEQYF. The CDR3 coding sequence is TGTGCCAGCAGCTTGGACAGGGGCGAGCAGTACTTC.

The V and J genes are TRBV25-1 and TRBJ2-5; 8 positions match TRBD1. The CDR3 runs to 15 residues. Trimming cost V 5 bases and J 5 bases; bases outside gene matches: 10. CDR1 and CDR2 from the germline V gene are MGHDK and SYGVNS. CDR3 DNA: TGTGCCAGCAGTTTTCTGGACAGGGTAAGGGAGACCCAGTACTTC. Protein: CASSFLDRVRETQYF.